This T cell receptor beta chain is drawn from a study of shared clonotypes between healthy human individuals. General study points: Non-shared clonotypes had lower generation probabilities than clonotypes shared by all four sorted-subset donors.

Points on this clone: What it binds is unknown.

In the original analysis: There were no quality scores in the junction-only immunoSEQ sequences, so filtering differed. Only in-frame clones appear in the TCRdb table, and some are missing; sequencing was by immunoSEQ multiplex PCR. The DNA was the basis for D and trimming; V, J and clone size are from that table. The repertoire holds under 2.5 million clones, with 80% to 95% as singletons. The TCR originated in a man between 18 and 29 years old in good health. Some clones in this sample may be carry-over from other donors' samples. Material: naive CD4+ T cells from PBMCs. Noted subset: CD45RA+ positively selected.

The CDR3 protein is CASSFRQGTGELFF. In DNA form, the CDR3 reads TGTGCCAGCAGCTTTAGACAGGGGACCGGGGAGCTGTTTTTT. The J gene is TRBJ2-2, the V gene TRBV7-2, with 8 positions matching TRBD1. This CDR3 contains 14 residues. The germline V gene encodes CDR1 SGHTA and CDR2 FQGNSA. After removal of 3 bases from V and 5 bases from J, the junction contained 2 bases not matched to a gene.